This TCR beta chain appears in the sequencing data of a study of cytomegalovirus exposure and HLA in healthy donors. Worth noting for this clone: Other DNA sequences in this sample translate to the same CDR3.

With 60 Vbeta and 13 Jbeta primers, the PCR was carried out. Profiled with immunoSEQ multiplex PCR; TCRdb holds only in-frame clones, not every one. This listing includes roughly 65,000 clones. The germline CDR1 and CDR2 sequences are GTSNPN and SVGIG (reference sequence). V lost 2 bases and J 0 bases, leaving 11 bases between the germline ends. The CDR3 runs 15 residues. Nominally healthy donors provided the samples, though records likely missed some immune exposures. This clonotype was obtained from a boy between 10 and 17 years old in good health and CMV-seronegative. The chain uses TRBV30 and TRBJ2-4; perhaps TRBD2 as D (5 bases). The source material was PBMCs. In nucleotides, the CDR3 is TGTGCCTGGAGTACTAATCGGGGAGCCAAAAACATTCAGTACTTC. Protein product: CAWSTNRGAKNIQYF.